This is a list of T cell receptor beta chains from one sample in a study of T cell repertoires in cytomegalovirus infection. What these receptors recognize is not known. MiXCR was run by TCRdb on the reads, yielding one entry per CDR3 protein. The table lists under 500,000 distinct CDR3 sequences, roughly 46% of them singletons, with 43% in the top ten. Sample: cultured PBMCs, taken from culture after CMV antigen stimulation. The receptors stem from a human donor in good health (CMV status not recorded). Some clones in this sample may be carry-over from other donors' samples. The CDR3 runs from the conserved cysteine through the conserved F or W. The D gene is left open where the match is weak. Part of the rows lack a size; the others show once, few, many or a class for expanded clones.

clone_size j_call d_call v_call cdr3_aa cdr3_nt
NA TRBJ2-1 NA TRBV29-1 CSVEKGSYNEQFF TGCAGCGTTGAGAAGGGTTCATACAATGAGCAGTTCTTC
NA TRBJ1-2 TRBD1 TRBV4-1 CASSQDSGGRGYTF TGCGCCAGCAGCCAAGATTCAGGGGGCCGTGGCTACACCTTC
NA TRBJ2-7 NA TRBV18 CASSPQASSSYEQYF TGTGCCAGCTCACCACAAGCCTCTAGCTCCTACGAGCAGTACTTC
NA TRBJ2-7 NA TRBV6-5 CASSYKGDLYEQYF TGTGCCAGCAGTTACAAAGGGGATCTGTACGAGCAGTACTTC
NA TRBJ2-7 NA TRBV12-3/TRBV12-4 CASSLGNRDYDEQYF TGTGCCAGCAGTTTGGGGAACAGGGATTACGACGAGCAGTACTTC
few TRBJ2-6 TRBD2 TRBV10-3 CAIKRLAGAGANVLTF TGTGCCATCAAACGACTAGCGGGAGCTGGGGCCAACGTCCTGACTTTC
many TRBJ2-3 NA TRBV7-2 CASSRGYTQYF TGTGCCAGCAGCCGGGGGTATACGCAGTATTTT
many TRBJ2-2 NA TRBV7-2 CASSSVFQNGQRTGELFF TGTGCCAGCAGCTCCGTTTTTCAAAACGGACAACGCACCGGGGAGCTGTTTTTT
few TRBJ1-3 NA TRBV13 CASEGTSPSGNTIYF TGTGCCAGCGAGGGAACATCACCCTCTGGAAACACCATATATTTT
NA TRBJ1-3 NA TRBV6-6 CASSDVPGSRTGNTIYF TGTGCCAGCAGTGACGTACCGGGCTCAAGAACTGGAAACACCATATATTTT
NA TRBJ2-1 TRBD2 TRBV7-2 CASSLEGASGASSYNEQFF TGTGCCAGCAGCTTAGAAGGGGCTAGCGGGGCGAGCTCCTACAATGAGCAGTTCTTC
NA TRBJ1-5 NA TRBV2 CASARMEGRSNQPQHF TGTGCCAGCGCTCGTATGGAGGGGCGCAGCAATCAGCCCCAGCATTTT
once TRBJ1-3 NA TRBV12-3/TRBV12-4 CASGRWRGGNTIYF TGTGCCAGCGGTCGGTGGAGGGGCGGAAACACCATATATTTT
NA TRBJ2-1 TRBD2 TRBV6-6 CASSYSSGPYNEQFF TGTGCCAGCAGTTACTCTAGCGGGCCCTACAATGAGCAGTTCTTC
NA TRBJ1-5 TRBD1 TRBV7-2 CASSLGNRGYYQPQHF TGTGCCAGCAGCCTGGGCAACAGGGGGTATTATCAGCCCCAGCATTTT
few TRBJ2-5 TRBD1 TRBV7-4 CASSTPRTGSWETQYF TGTGCCAGCAGCACCCCCCGGACAGGGAGTTGGGAGACCCAGTACTTC
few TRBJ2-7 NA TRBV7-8 CASSLGQGVEQYF TGTGCCAGCAGCTTAGGCCAGGGTGTCGAGCAGTACTTC
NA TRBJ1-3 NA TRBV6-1 CASKRAAGNTIYF TGTGCCAGCAAGCGGGCGGCTGGAAACACCATATATTTT
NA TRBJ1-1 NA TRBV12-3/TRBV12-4 CASSFGQPNSAFF TGTGCCAGCAGTTTCGGGCAGCCGAATTCGGCTTTCTTT
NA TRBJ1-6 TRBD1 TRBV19 CASTSVVTGGVSPLHF TGTGCCAGTACGTCGGTTGTGACAGGGGGCGTATCACCCCTCCACTTT
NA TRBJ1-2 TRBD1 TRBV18 CASSTRDRVFYGYTF TGTGCCAGCTCAACTCGGGACAGGGTATTCTATGGCTACACCTTC
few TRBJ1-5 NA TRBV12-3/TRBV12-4 CASSFSDYNQPQHF TGTGCCAGCAGTTTCTCGGATTACAATCAGCCCCAGCATTTT
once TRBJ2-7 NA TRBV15 CATSRHSRTRYEQYF TGTGCCACCAGCAGGCACAGCCGGACCCGCTACGAGCAGTACTTC
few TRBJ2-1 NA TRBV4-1 CASSQEGGFAEQFF TGCGCCAGCAGCCAAGAGGGGGGCTTTGCTGAGCAGTTCTTC
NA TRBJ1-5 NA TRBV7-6 CASSLVGDDQPQHF TGTGCCAGCAGCTTAGTAGGGGACGATCAGCCCCAGCATTTT
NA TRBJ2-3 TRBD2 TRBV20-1 CSAREGLAGAVTDTQYF TGCAGTGCTAGAGAGGGATTAGCGGGGGCCGTCACAGATACGCAGTATTTT
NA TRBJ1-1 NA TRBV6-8 CASSYSGSTEAFF TGTGCCAGCAGTTACTCGGGGTCCACTGAAGCTTTCTTT
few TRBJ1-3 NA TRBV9 CASSFAEGRGNTIYF TGTGCCAGCAGCTTTGCCGAGGGGAGGGGAAACACCATATATTTT
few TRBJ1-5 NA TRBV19 CASSKSREYSYNQPQHF TGTGCCAGTAGTAAGAGCCGGGAATACAGTTACAATCAGCCCCAGCATTTT
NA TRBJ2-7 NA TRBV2 CASSEAGVSYEQYF TGTGCCAGCAGTGAAGCAGGGGTCTCCTACGAGCAGTACTTC
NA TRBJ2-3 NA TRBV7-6 CASSQGTRGTDTQYF TGTGCCAGCAGCCAAGGGACCCGTGGGACAGATACGCAGTATTTT
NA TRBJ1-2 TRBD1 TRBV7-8 CASSLAQGAFGGYTF TGTGCCAGCAGCTTAGCACAGGGGGCTTTTGGTGGCTACACCTTC
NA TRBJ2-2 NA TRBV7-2 CASSLTGGANTGELFF TGTGCCAGCAGCTTAACAGGGGGGGCGAACACCGGGGAGCTGTTTTTT
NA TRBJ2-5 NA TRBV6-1 CASSEATGLQETQYF TGTGCCAGCAGTGAAGCCACCGGACTTCAAGAGACCCAGTACTTC
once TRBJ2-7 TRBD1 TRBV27 CASSHTGGIFGEQYF TGTGCCAGCAGCCATACAGGGGGCATTTTTGGTGAGCAGTACTTC
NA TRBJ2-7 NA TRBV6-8 CASGRSRRTSYEQYF TGTGCCAGCGGTCGATCTCGGAGAACCTCCTACGAGCAGTACTTC
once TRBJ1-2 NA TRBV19 CASSAGRDYGYTF TGTGCCAGTAGTGCCGGACGGGACTATGGCTACACCTTC
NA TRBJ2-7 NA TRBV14 CASSHTAYEQYF TGTGCCAGCAGCCATACGGCCTACGAGCAGTACTTC
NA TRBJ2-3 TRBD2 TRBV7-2 CASSLGLAGGRLTDTQYF TGTGCCAGCAGCTTAGGGCTAGCGGGAGGGCGTTTAACAGATACGCAGTATTTT
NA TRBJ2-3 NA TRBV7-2 CASSLGSPGWGTDTQYF TGTGCCAGCAGCTTAGGGTCCCCGGGATGGGGCACAGATACGCAGTATTTT
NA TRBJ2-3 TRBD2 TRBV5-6 CASVRDGGSFPTDTQYF TGTGCCAGCGTAAGGGACGGCGGGAGCTTCCCCACAGATACGCAGTATTTT
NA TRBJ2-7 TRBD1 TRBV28 CASSLGWTGGYEQYF TGTGCCAGCAGTTTGGGGTGGACAGGGGGATACGAGCAGTACTTC
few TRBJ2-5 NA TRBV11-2 CASSRTPESETQYF TGTGCCAGCAGCCGGACACCTGAGAGCGAGACCCAGTACTTC
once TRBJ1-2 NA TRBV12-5 CASGFSSGGYTF TGTGCTAGTGGTTTCTCCTCCGGAGGCTACACCTTC
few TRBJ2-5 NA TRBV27 CASTRGGGETQYF TGTGCCAGCACCCGAGGTGGTGGGGAGACCCAGTACTTC
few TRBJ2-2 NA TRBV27 CASSLPGLGTGELFF TGTGCCAGCAGTTTACCAGGGTTGGGCACCGGGGAGCTGTTTTTT
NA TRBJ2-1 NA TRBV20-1 CSASGLENTHGQFF TGCAGTGCTAGTGGGCTAGAGAACACGCACGGGCAGTTCTTC